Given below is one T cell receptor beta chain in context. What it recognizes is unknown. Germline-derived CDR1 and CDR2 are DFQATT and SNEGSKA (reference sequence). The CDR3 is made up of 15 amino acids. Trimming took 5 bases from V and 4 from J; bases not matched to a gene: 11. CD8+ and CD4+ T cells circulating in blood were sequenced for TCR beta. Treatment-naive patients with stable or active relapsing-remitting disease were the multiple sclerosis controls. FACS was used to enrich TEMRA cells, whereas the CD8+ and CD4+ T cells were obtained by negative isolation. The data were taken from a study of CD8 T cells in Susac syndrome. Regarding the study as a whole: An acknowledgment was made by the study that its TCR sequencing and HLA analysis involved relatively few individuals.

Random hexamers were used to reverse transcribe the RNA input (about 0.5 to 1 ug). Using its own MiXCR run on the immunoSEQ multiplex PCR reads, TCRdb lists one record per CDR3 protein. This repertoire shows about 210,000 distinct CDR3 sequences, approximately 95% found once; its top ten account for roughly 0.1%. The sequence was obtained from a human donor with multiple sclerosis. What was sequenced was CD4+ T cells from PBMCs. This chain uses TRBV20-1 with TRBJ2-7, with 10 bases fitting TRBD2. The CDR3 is CSAPPSSGSRYEQYF. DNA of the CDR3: TGCAGTGCTCCCCCTTCTAGCGGGAGTAGGTACGAGCAGTACTTC.